One sample yielded the 14 T cell receptor beta chains listed below, sequenced in a study of T cells after yellow fever vaccination. Each CDR3 protein is one row after TCRdb ran MiXCR on the 5' RACE reads. The sample lists more than 350,000 distinct CDR3 sequences, 9.5% to 13% occurring once. The sample was PBMCs, taken on the day of the first yellow fever vaccination. The receptors were sampled from a man between 18 and 29 years old who received the YFV17D yellow fever vaccine.

This clonotype was observed a handful of times. The J gene is TRBJ2-7, the V gene TRBV15; D remains ambiguous. The V and J ends lost 3 bases and 3 bases respectively, with 9 bases between them. Germline values: CDR1 LNHNV, CDR2 YYDKDF (reference sequence). The length of the CDR3 is 13 residues. This chain's CDR3 is CATSRSDGYEQYF. The CDR3 DNA reads as TGTGCCACCAGCAGGTCGGACGGCTACGAGCAGTACTTC.

The sample holds a few counts of this clonotype. V usage is TRBV6-5 and J usage is TRBJ1-2; the D is unclear. The CDR3 is 11 residues long. Germline V gene sequence: CDR1 MNHEY, CDR2 SVGAGI. Trimming left V 5 bases short and J 5 bases short, with 6 bases between. CDR3 protein: CASSNLYGYTF. Written as DNA, the CDR3 is TGTGCCAGCAGTAACCTATATGGCTACACCTTC.

The J gene is TRBJ2-2, the V gene TRBV5-4, with D possibly being TRBD2 (6 bases). V was trimmed by 9 bases and J by 2 bases, leaving 17 bases between them. CDR1 SGHNT and CDR2 YYREEE come from the germline V gene (reference sequence). This CDR3 comprises 15 residues. The CDR3 sequence: CATKSGERNTGELFF. As DNA, the CDR3 is TGTGCCACCAAGTCGGGGGAGCGCAACACCGGGGAGCTGTTTTTT. Based on the CDR3 plus reference TRBV5-4 and TRBJ2-2, the full variable domain is ETGVTQSPTHLIKTRGQQVTLRCSSQSGHNTVSWYQQALGQGPQFIFQYYREEENGRGNFPPRFSGLQFPNYSSELNVNALELDDSALYLCATKSGERNTGELFFGEGSRLTVL.

This chain joins TRBV6-1 and TRBJ2-3; the match to TRBD2 covers 8 bases. CDR3 length equals 15 residues. The V and J ends lost 7 bases and 1 base, in that order; junction bases with no gene match: 7. Germline CDR1 MNHNS, CDR2 SASEGT. CDR3 nucleotide sequence: TGTGCCAGCAACCCGGGGCGGGGGGGCACAGATACGCAGTATTTT. Translation gives CASNPGRGGTDTQYF.

The rearrangement joins TRBV5-8 to TRBJ2-2; D gene unclear. The V and J ends lost 7 bases and 1 base respectively, with 8 bases between them. The CDR3 has 13 amino acids. CDR1 and CDR2 from the germline V gene are SGHTS and YDEGEE. This CDR3 is CASRRWNTGELFF. The CDR3 coding sequence is TGTGCCAGCCGCCGGTGGAACACCGGGGAGCTGTTTTTT.

The V gene is TRBV4-3, the J gene TRBJ2-1; D possibly corresponds to TRBD2 (5 bases). The ends were cut back, 1 base at V and 10 bases at J, with 14 bases in the middle. This CDR3 spans 14 amino acids. Germline V gene lookup returns CDR1 LGHNA and CDR2 YSLEER. In nucleotides, the CDR3 is TGCGCCAGCAGCCAAGGGGCGGGTCGGCGGGAGCAGTTCTTC. It encodes CASSQGAGRREQFF.

In this sample, this clonotype turned up a few times. The chain links TRBV18 to TRBJ1-5, with a weak D call TRBD1 (6 bases). CDR1 is KGHSH and CDR2 is LQKENI in the germline V gene. CDR3 size: 13 residues. Between the trimmed V and J ends, which lost 9 bases and 4 bases, there was a span of 13 bases. CDR3 bases: TGTGCCAGTCATGGACAGCTTAATCAGCCCCAGCATTTT. It encodes CASHGQLNQPQHF.

In this sample, this clonotype turned up a few times. The V gene is TRBV18, the J gene TRBJ1-1; possible D gene TRBD1, 6 bases. The CDR3 is 16 residues long. The V end lost 6 bases, the J end lost 5 bases, and 22 bases lay between the germline ends. CDR1 is KGHSH and CDR2 is LQKENI in the germline V gene. The CDR3: CASSQGTGAGRTEAFF. CDR3 bases: TGTGCCAGCTCCCAGGGGACCGGCGCAGGGAGGACTGAAGCTTTCTTT.

This chain uses TRBV14 with TRBJ2-1, with TRBD2 as a possible D gene (5 bases). The V gene's germline CDR1 is SGHDN and CDR2 FVKESK. The CDR3 is 15 amino acids. The ends were cut back, 1 base at V and 9 bases at J, with 16 bases in the middle. The CDR3 protein is CASSQATVGGIEQFF. CDR3 sequence (DNA): TGTGCCAGCAGCCAAGCTACAGTAGGAGGTATTGAGCAGTTCTTC.

This clonotype was detected a few times. V gene TRBV27 combines with J gene TRBJ2-7; weak D call: TRBD1 (7 bases). Germline lookup yields CDR1 MNHEY and CDR2 SMNVEV (reference sequence). The V gene lost 11 bases and the J gene lost 6 bases, with 17 bases spanning the gap. The CDR3 has 12 amino acids. The CDR3 sequence is CAVEGAPGEQYF. The CDR3 DNA reads as TGTGCCGTGGAGGGGGCGCCGGGCGAGCAGTACTTC.

This clonotype was seen many times. The chain is built from TRBV3-1 and TRBJ1-6, with D hard to call. V lost 0 bases and J lost 10, with 10 bases in between. This CDR3 region has 14 residues. Germline V gene data show CDR1 as LGHDT and CDR2 as YNNKEL (reference sequence). This CDR3 is CASSQDRVGSPLHF. The CDR3 DNA reads TGTGCCAGCAGCCAAGATAGGGTAGGATCACCCCTCCACTTT.

This clonotype has a handful of counts. V and J are TRBV28 and TRBJ2-3, with TRBD2 matching over 7 bases. The CDR3 runs to 15 residues. V was clipped by 4 bases and J by 7 bases; unmatched bases: 11. Germline loops: CDR1 MDHEN, CDR2 SYDVKM. Written as DNA, the CDR3 is TGTGCCAGCAGTTCGGGGAGGGGTCTACGAAATACGCAGTATTTT. As protein: CASSSGRGLRNTQYF.

This clonotype has only a few counts. This rearrangement joins TRBV2 to TRBJ2-7; D is perhaps TRBD1 or TRBD2 (6 bases each). Per the germline V gene, CDR1 is SNHLY and CDR2 is FYNNEI. The V and J ends lost 2 bases and 7 bases respectively, with 15 bases between them. This CDR3 spans 14 amino acids. CDR3 protein: CASSERRGAGEQYV. CDR3 bases: TGTGCCAGCAGTGAAAGAAGGGGGGCTGGTGAGCAGTACGTC.

This clonotype turned up a few times. The chain links TRBV5-1 to TRBJ1-2, with 8 bases matching TRBD1. CDR1 is SGHRS and CDR2 is YFSETQ in the germline V gene. The CDR3 is 13 amino acids. V gave up 0 bases and J gave up 8 bases; unmatched junction bases: 3. DNA for the CDR3: TGCGCCAGCAGCTTGGCAGGGGGCGAAGGCTACACCTTC. Encoded protein: CASSLAGGEGYTF.